The clone carrying this T cell receptor beta chain was seen only once. The CDR3 sequence is 14 residues long. V was clipped by 3 bases and J by 4 bases; unmatched bases: 5. The germline CDR1 and CDR2 sequences are KGHSH and LQKENI. This specimen belongs to a study of blood T cell repertoires in COVID-19. Study in general: COVID-19 samples, acute and convalescent, were from the United States, Italy and Spain. In each case, the material was cDNA or gDNA derived from T cells, B-cell-depleted T cells, or PBMCs.

In the original processing: Nucleated cell counts were estimated from reference gene primer amplification. Sequenced by immunoSEQ multiplex PCR; TCRdb stores in-frame clones only, minus some. The V and J calls and clone size are taken from that table; D and trimming were inferred from the DNA. Of 200,000 to 250,000 clones listed, around three quarters were seen once; the top ten hold about 7.2%. The J gene is TRBJ1-2, the V gene TRBV18; 7 bases are shared with TRBD1. This sequence was found in a woman in her 70s with acute or convalescent COVID-19. The sample comprised peripheral blood. The CDR3 region is CASSPGQDLYGYTF. CDR3 DNA: TGTGCCAGCTCACCCGGACAGGACCTCTATGGCTACACCTTC.